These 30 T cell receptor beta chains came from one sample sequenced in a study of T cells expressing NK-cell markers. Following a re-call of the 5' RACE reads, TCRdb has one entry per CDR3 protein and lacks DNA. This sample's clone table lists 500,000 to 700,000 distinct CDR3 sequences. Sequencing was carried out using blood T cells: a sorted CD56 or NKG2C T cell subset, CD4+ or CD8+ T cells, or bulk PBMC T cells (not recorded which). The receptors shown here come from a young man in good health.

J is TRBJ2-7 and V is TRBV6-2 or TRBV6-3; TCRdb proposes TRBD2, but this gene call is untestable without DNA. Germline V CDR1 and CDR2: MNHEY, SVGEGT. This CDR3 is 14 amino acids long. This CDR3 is CASSSSSGASKQYF.

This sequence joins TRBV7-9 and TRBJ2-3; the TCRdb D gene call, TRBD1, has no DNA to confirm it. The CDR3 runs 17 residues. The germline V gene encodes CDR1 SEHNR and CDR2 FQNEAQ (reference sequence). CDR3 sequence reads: CASSSPLTGGGGDTQYF.

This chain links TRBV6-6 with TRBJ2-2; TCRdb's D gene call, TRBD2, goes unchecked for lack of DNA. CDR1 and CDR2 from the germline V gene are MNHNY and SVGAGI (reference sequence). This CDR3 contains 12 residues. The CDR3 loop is CASGGTSGELFF.

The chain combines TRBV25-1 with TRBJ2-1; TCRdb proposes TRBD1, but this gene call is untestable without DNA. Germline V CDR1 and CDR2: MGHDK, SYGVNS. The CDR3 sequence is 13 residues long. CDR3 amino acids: CASGRRRGNEQFF.

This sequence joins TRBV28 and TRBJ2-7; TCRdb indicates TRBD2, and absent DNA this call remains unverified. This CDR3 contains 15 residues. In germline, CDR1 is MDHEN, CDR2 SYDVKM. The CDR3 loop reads CASSRISGNSYEQYF.

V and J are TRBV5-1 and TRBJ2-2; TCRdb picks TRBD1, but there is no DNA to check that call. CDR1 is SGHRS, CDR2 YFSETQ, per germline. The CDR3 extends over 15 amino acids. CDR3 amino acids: CASSIGTANTGELFF.

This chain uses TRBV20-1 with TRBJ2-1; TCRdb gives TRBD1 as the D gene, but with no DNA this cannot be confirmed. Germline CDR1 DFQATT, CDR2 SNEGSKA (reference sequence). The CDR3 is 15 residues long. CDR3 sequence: CSARGDQSSYNEQFF.

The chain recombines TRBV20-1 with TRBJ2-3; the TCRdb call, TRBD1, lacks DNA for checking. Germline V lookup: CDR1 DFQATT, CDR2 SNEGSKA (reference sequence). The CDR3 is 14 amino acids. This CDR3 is CSATGTASTDTQYF.

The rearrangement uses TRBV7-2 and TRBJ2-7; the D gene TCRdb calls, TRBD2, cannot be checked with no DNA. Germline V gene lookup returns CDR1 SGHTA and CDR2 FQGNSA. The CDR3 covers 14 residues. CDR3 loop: CASRGGPQKYEQYF.

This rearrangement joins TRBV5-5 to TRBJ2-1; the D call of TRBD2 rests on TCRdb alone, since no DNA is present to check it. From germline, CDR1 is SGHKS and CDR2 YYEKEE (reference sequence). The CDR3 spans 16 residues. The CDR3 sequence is CASSLVEGGRDNEQFF.

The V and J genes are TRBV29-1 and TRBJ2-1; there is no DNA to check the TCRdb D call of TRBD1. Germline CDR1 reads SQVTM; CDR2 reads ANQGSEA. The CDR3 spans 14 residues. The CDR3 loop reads CSVGLGGLSNEQFF.

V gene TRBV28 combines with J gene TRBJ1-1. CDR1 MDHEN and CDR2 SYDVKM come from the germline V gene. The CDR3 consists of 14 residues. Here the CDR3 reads CASSRGPSTPGAFF.

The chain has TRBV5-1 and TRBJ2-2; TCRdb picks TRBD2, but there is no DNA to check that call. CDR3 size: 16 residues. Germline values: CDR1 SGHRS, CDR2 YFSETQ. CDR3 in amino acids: CASSRAAIVNTGELFF.

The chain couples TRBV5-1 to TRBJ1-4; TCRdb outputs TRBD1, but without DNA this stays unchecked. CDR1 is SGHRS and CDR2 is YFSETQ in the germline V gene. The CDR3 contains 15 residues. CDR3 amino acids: CASSPTGTVREKLFF. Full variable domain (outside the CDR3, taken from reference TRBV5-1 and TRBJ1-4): KAGVTQTPRYLIKTRGQQVTLSCSPISGHRSVSWYQQTPGQGLQFLFEYFSETQRNKGNFPGRFSGRQFSNSRSEMNVSTLELGDSALYLCASSPTGTVREKLFFGSGTQLSVL.

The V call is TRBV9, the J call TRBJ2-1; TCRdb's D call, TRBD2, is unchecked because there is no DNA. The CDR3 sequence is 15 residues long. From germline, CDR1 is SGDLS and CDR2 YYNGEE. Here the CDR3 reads CASSTQTNSGTSQFF.

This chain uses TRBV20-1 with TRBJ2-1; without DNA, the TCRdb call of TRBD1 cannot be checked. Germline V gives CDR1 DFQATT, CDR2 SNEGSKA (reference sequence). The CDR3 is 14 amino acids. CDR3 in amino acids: CSAHLVVGGGEQFF.

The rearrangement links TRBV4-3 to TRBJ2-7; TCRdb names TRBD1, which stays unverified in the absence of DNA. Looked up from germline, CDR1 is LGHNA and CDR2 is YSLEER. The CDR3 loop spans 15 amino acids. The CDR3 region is CASSHQRQGPYEQYF.

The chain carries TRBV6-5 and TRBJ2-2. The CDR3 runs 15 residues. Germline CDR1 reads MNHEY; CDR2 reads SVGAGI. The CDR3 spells CASSWVSGSTGELFF.

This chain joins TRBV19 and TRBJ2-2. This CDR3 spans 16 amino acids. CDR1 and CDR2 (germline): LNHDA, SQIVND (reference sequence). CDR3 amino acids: CASSIVWREATGELFF. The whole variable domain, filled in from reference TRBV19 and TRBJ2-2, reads DGGITQSPKYLFRKEGQNVTLSCEQNLNHDAMYWYRQDPGQGLRLIYYSQIVNDFQKGDIAEGYSVSREKKESFPLTVTSAQKNPTAFYLCASSIVWREATGELFFGEGSRLTVL.

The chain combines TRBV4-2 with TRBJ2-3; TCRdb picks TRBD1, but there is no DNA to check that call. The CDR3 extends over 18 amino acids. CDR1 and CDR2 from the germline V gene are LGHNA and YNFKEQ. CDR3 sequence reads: CASSDPILGGVNTDTQYF.

This chain's CDR3 is CASSQDRGTTWELFF. The chain has TRBV4-2 and TRBJ2-2. The CDR3 loop spans 15 amino acids. Germline V gene lookup returns CDR1 LGHNA and CDR2 YNFKEQ.

The CDR3 region is CASSLISQGDTEAFF. The V gene is TRBV5-1, the J gene TRBJ1-1; TCRdb returns TRBD1, unconfirmable since there is no DNA. This CDR3 region has 15 residues. Per the germline V gene, CDR1 is SGHRS and CDR2 is YFSETQ.

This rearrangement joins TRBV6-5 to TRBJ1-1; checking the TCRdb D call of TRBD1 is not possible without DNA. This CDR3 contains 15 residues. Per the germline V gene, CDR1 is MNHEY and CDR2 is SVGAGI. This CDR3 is CASSYGQSMNTEAFF.

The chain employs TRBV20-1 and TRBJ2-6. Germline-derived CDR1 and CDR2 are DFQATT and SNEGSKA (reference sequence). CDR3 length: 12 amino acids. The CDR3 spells CSAVKGANVLTF.

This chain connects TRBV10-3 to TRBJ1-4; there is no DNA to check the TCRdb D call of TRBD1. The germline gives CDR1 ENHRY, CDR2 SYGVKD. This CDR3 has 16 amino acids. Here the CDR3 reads CAISQQGQGGGEKLFF.

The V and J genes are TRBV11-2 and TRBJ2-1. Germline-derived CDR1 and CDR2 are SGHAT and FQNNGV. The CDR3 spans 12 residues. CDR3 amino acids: CASSRPAHEQFF.

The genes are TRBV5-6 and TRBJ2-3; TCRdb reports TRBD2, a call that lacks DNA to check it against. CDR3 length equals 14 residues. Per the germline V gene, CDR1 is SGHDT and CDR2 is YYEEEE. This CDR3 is CASSGSGSGDTQYF.

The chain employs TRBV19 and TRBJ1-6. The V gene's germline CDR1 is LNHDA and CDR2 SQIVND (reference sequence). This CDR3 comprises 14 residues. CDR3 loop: CATTGSSYNSPLHF.

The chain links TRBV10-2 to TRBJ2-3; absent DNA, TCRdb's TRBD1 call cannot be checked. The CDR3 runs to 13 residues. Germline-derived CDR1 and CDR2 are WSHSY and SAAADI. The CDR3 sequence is CASRDGGGDTQYF.

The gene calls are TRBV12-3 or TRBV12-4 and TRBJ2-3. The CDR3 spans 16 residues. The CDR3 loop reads CASSLFSREATDTQYF.